This T cell receptor (beta chain) was recovered during a study of shared clonotypes between healthy human individuals. Turning to the study itself: Researchers assigned three CD4 naive, three CD4 memory, two CD8 naive and one CD8 memory plate to each donor.

The assay used deep level. The repertoire was sequenced with immunoSEQ multiplex PCR; TCRdb's copy has only in-frame clones and lacks some. This sample carries around 550,000 clones, approximately 96% of them seen once, and the ten largest clones take approximately 0.12%. Turning to this clone: Its antigen is not known.

V lost 4 bases, J lost 7 bases, and 11 bases lay in between. This CDR3 spans 13 amino acids. Germline values: CDR1 MNHEY, CDR2 SVGAGI. CD45RO-negative, CCR7-selected cells formed the naive CD8 fraction, which excluded terminally differentiated effector memory CD45RA+ cells. Whole-study findings and limits: How much donors shared clonotypes was expected to be affected by sequencing depth. Generally, naive subsets (rather than memory subsets) showed larger estimated richness.

The chain recombines TRBV6-5 with TRBJ1-5; D gene uncertain. This TCR derives from a woman in her thirties in good health. Sequences were obtained from naive CD8+ T cells sorted from blood. CDR3 loop: CASSWEGGQPQHF. In nucleotides, the CDR3 is TGTGCCAGCAGTTGGGAAGGCGGGCAGCCCCAGCATTTT.